This T cell receptor (beta chain) was captured in a study of beta chain features in type 1 diabetes. With regard to this clone: Other DNA sequences in this specimen translate into the identical CDR3.

cDNA synthesis used the whole RNA isolate, giving expressed TCRB sequences. Method: immunoSEQ multiplex PCR; TCRdb's copy keeps in-frame clones and lacks some. This table has hundreds of thousands of clones, 30% appearing once. The V gene lost 0 bases and the J gene lost 3 bases, with 6 bases spanning the gap. This CDR3 has 13 residues. CDR1 is KGHSH and CDR2 is LQKENI in the germline V gene. The V and J genes are TRBV18 and TRBJ2-7, with D unresolved. Material: naive CD4+ T cells from blood. The sequence was collected from a man aged 18 to 30 in good health. CDR3 protein: CASSPPLSYEQYF. In nucleotides, the CDR3 is TGTGCCAGCTCACCACCGCTCAGCTACGAGCAGTACTTC.